A single sample gave rise to the 5 T cell receptor beta chains below, sequenced in a study of cytomegalovirus exposure and HLA in healthy donors. Primers included in the PCR were 60 Vbeta and 13 Jbeta primers. TCRdb keeps only in-frame clones here, not all; method: immunoSEQ multiplex PCR. The sample includes over 100,000 clones, roughly 72% of them seen just once. The sequencing sample was made of PBMCs. All receptors come from a woman aged 18-29 years in good health and CMV-seropositive.

The chain joins TRBV9 to TRBJ2-1; TRBD2 aligns across 7 bases. The CDR3 runs to 15 residues. With V trimmed by 3 bases and J by 8 bases, 11 bases remained unmatched. Germline CDR1 is SGDLS and CDR2 is YYNGEE. The CDR3 sequence is CASSGGGTGWDEQFF. The CDR3 nucleotides are TGTGCCAGCAGCGGGGGAGGGACGGGATGGGATGAGCAGTTCTTC. Looking up the rest from reference TRBV9 and TRBJ2-1 gives the full variable domain: DSGVTQTPKHLITATGQRVTLRCSPRSGDLSVYWYQQSLDQGLQFLIQYYNGEERAKGNILERFSAQQFPDLHSELNLSSLELGDSALYFCASSGGGTGWDEQFFGPGTRLTVL.

The gene calls are TRBV14 and TRBJ2-7; D gene ambiguous. Per germline, CDR1 SGHDN and CDR2 FVKESK. V was trimmed by 1 base and J by 1 base, leaving 8 bases between them. The CDR3 is 14 residues long. The CDR3 nucleotides read TGTGCCAGCAGCCAAGCAGGCAGATCCTACGAGCAGTACTTC. Amino acid sequence: CASSQAGRSYEQYF.

The chain uses TRBV30 and TRBJ2-5; 7 bases agree with TRBD2. CDR1 is GTSNPN and CDR2 is SVGIG in the germline V gene (reference sequence). The CDR3 extends over 14 amino acids. The V gene end was trimmed by 3 bases and the J gene end by 5 bases; junction bases not matched to a gene: 9. The CDR3 protein is CAWSLGEGPETQYF. The CDR3 DNA reads as TGTGCCTGGAGCCTTGGGGAGGGCCCTGAGACCCAGTACTTC.

The CDR3 region is CASSPRDRGNYGYTF. CDR3 sequence (DNA): TGTGCCAGCTCACCGCGGGACAGGGGGAACTATGGCTACACCTTC. This chain links TRBV18 with TRBJ1-2; TRBD1 aligns across 11 bases. Germline values: CDR1 KGHSH, CDR2 LQKENI. J lost 2 bases, V lost 3 bases, and 2 bases had no gene match. The CDR3 is made up of 15 amino acids.

This chain links TRBV5-6 with TRBJ2-2; 9 positions agree with TRBD2. CDR1 is SGHDT, CDR2 YYEEEE, per germline. V gave up 0 bases and J gave up 1 base; unmatched junction bases: 10. The CDR3 consists of 19 residues. For the CDR3, the DNA is TGTGCCAGCAGCTTGGGGGGTCCTAGCGGGACGGTGAACACCGGGGAGCTGTTTTTT. It codes for CASSLGGPSGTVNTGELFF.